This TCR beta chain was sequenced for a study of cytomegalovirus exposure and HLA in healthy donors (dated 2017 in TCRdb). Describing the broader study: In an earlier analysis of approximately 500 of the donors, roughly 300 Gb of sequence data and approximately 120 million unique TCR beta sequences from 150 million to 200 million T cells were reported. HLA typing included class I and class II loci at four-digit resolution. To study patterns of TCR occurrence, a later analysis re-analyzed previously published TCR beta repertoires from 666 donors and added high-resolution HLA genotyping. Across approximately 400 genotyped donors of the cohort, an average of roughly 250,000 unique TCR beta nucleotide sequences per donor were sequenced, and roughly 20% of those sequences were non-productive. The aim of the study was to test whether cataloging public T cell receptors could identify signatures of past pathogen exposure. All discovery cohort repertoires had been generated using a single sequencing platform. In the later analysis, no new phenotypic data were used to find candidate immune exposures; instead, reliance was placed on TCR beta sequences and their occurrence across donors. High-throughput TCR immunosequencing, statistical association of individual TCRs with disease status, and machine learning were combined to predict cytomegalovirus infection status. In a later genetic analysis, genome-wide SNP genotypes for about 65% of the roughly 670 donors were used, and that subset was treated as a discovery cohort. In an earlier analysis of about 590 of the donors, high-throughput TCR beta sequencing was used to judge whether each TCR beta V gene segment behaved as functional or pseudogenic. Donor age, sex, ethnicity and CMV serostatus were compiled together with the repertoire data. In addition to the first cohort of around 670 subjects, a separate validation cohort of over 90 different subjects was used. Roughly 300 gigabases of sequencing data and 70 million to 100 million unique TCR sequences were included in an early release covering 550 to 800 HLA-typed donors. The T cell repertoires of several hundred subjects were profiled by immunosequencing and related to cytomegalovirus serostatus. Of the roughly 410 genotyped donors, less than 85% were placed in the genetic ancestry cluster associated with self-reported Caucasian donors. The number of typed donors differed by locus: roughly 629-640 for A, B, C, DRB1 and DQB1; 500 to 550 for DQA1; around 580 for DPA1; and approximately 450 for DPB1. Four to six DR-DQ haplotypes were handled as single units for association and clustering, since linkage in the cohort was strong. Summary of the overall study and its limitations: A cluster of highly shared sequence variants was judged likely to be a technical artifact of the sequencing pipeline. A few of the identified cytomegalovirus-associated TCR beta chains were confirmed in vitro to be specific for cytomegalovirus antigens. Most TCR sequences were observed very rarely across donors, whereas some public TCRs were present in many individuals. HLA typing was unavailable for some donors at each locus, so association tests used only the typed subset. According to a later analysis, parvovirus B19, influenza, CMV and Epstein-Barr virus appeared linked to several top co-occurrence clusters. An association between a missense DCLRE1C variant and V-gene and J-gene trimming of TCR beta chains was found in a later genetic analysis and replicated in an independent cohort. The classifier was reported to diagnose cytomegalovirus status with high specificity and sensitivity in both the original cohort and the validation cohort. A further reported finding was that TCR beta sequences accurately predicted the HLA-A and HLA-B alleles for most subjects in the first cohort. Because counts were too low, some 17 rarely observed V segments, including chromosome 9 orphons, were excluded from the earlier analysis of around 590 of the donors. Roughly uniform sequencing depth across donors was assumed in presence/absence analyses, although this assumption may not hold. The 87-base-pair reads could not distinguish some IMGT-functional V segments, including TRBV6-2 and TRBV6-3, so those segments were excluded. According to a later analysis, most CMV-associated TCR beta chains appeared to be HLA-restricted, and the HLA associations seemed to be driven largely by CMV exposure. A later genetic analysis reported fewer N-insertions in productive TCRs among donors in an Asian-associated ancestry cluster than the approximately 670-donor mean. In this cohort, only TCR beta chains were sequenced, and detectable features were limited by the absence of alpha or paired-chain data. The only immune exposure information available for the cohort was CMV serostatus. Broadly in line with IMGT annotations, most TCR beta V segments showed up in productive rearrangements about 87% or about 30% of the time in an earlier analysis of several hundred of the donors. Linkage disequilibrium might explain the correlated functional status among segregating V segments, but an unknown experimental factor could not be excluded. In the study, approximately 160 TCR beta chains were listed as associated with cytomegalovirus. In a later analysis, HLA-associated TCR beta chains were found to be more clonally expanded and to have lower generation probabilities than equally common non-associated chains. A later analysis found that TCR association rates varied across HLA loci, with DRB1 alleles showing the most associated TCRs and HLA-C alleles the fewest. It was suggested by the authors that the approach could potentially be generalized to other disease states and immunological phenotypes. At a false discovery rate of 0.05, a later analysis linked 16,000 or so TCR beta sequences to specific HLA alleles. Assigning TCR associations to individual alleles was difficult when HLA alleles, especially DR and DQ, strongly co-occurred.

The CDR3 runs 15 amino acids, cysteine and phenylalanine included. Kept here is only the CDR3 DNA, which spans 45 bases and is read in frame from base 1. Sequences KGHSH (CDR1) and LQKENI (CDR2) are obtained from the germline V gene. The V end loses 2 bases and the J end loses 5 bases, and a stretch of 10 bases separates them. Libraries were constructed by the immunoSEQ multiplex PCR assay. The multiplex PCR relied on a mix of 60 forward primers for TCR Vbeta segments and 13 reverse primers for TCR Jbeta segments. A multiplex PCR assay on genomic DNA amplified the CDR3 region of rearranged TCR beta genes. The Illumina HiSeq System was used to sequence the amplified TCR beta libraries as 87-base-pair reads. The authors processed their data as follows. Across the 600 to 700 repertoires, a later analysis counted approximately 83 million unique TCR beta chains, roughly 11 million of which were shared by at least two donors. A nearest-neighbor algorithm error-corrected the raw reads and collapsed the reads into unique sequences, merging closely related sequences to remove PCR and sequencing errors. Alignment of CDR3 sequences to IMGT reference sequences was used to assign V, D and J gene segments. For a sequence to be retained, a match of at least six nucleotides was required to both a V gene segment and a J gene segment. Rearrangements were called productive when the CDR3 lacked stop codons and stayed in frame with V and J; all others were non-productive. CDR3 was defined by IMGT convention, running from the second conserved V-encoded cysteine to the conserved J-encoded phenylalanine. The earlier analysis of 500 to 600 of the donors excluded sequences that lacked an unambiguous match to a single V gene segment. An earlier analysis of over 450 of the donors classified V segments as functional when productive rearrangements were above 56.7% and as segregating when the standard deviation between donors was above 5%. A statistical classification framework was developed to diagnose cytomegalovirus status using the catalog of TCR beta chain sequences. In a later analysis, V and J genes were assigned by comparing TCR nucleotide sequences against IMGT/GENE-DB human TR gene sequences. In a later analysis, CDR3 sequences and most-parsimonious VDJ recombination scenarios were assigned using the TCRdist pipeline. In a later analysis, each TCR beta chain was defined by its CDR3 amino acid sequence together with its V-gene family, and reads without a unique V-gene family were excluded. In a later analysis, approximately 590 highly shared, low-generation-probability nucleotide sequences were removed to address suspected cross-contamination and a sequencing artifact. In a later analysis, a clonal expansion index was calculated for each public chain from normalized within-repertoire ranks of inferred template counts. A later analysis computed generation probabilities with a VDJ recombination model fitted to out-of-frame rearrangements, and checked the results against IGoR. A later analysis scored TCR-TCR, TCR-HLA and TCR-CMV co-occurrence with hypergeometric tests, applying a repertoire-size bias correction to TCR pairs. To estimate false discovery rates, a later analysis permuted the HLA or CMV assignments 20 times. In a later analysis, co-occurring TCRs were grouped using DBSCAN, with TCRdist sequence similarity added in when clustering inside HLA-allele-positive subsets. Co-occurrence clustering excluded repertoires with fewer than 30,000 or more than 120,000 public chains, plus five with anomalous nucleotide sharing. This immuneACCESS table, as held by TCRdb, lists in-frame sequences with V and J called but not all clones. Of the missing ones, under half trace to an unresolved V gene in checked studies; the others have no known cause. V, J and clone size were drawn from that table, and D and trimming were deduced from the DNA. Present in this sample are about 150,000 clones, under 70% of which were seen just once. 3% of the sample rests with the top ten.

A word on this clone: What this receptor recognizes is not known. It has no much larger one-base neighbor in the sample; base qualities were not kept.

The cohort comprised hundreds of healthy bone marrow donors. At the time of sampling, every cohort member was nominally healthy, though immune exposures that went unrecorded were likely present. The donor was CMV seropositive and was included in the group of 250 to 300 seropositive cohort members. A peripheral blood sample was provided by each donor, and peripheral blood mononuclear cells were used for TCR beta sequencing. The Qiagen DNeasy Blood Extraction Kit was used to extract genomic DNA from the blood cell samples. This receptor was identified in a woman in her thirties in good health and CMV-seropositive. Recombination linked TRBV18 to TRBJ1-6, with TRBD1 perhaps the D gene, on 5 matching bases. Sequencing input: PBMCs. DNA sequence: TGTGCCAGCTCACCAAGGACACCTGATAATTCACCCCTCCACTTT. This gives the protein CASSPRTPDNSPLHF.